This T cell receptor beta chain was observed in a study of T cell responses to AZD1222 COVID-19 vaccine. Study at large: Second-dose schedules of about 4 or about 12 weeks were combined. Study-level results: Vaccine-related CD4 TCRs covered spike, predominating at 160-218 and 743-854. Baseline antibody screening turned up just six seropositive AZD1222 recipients. Repertoires were collected only later (after the peak T cell response had occurred).

This clone has just a few counts. Its antigen remains unknown. Using immunoSEQ multiplex PCR, the repertoire was profiled, and TCRdb retains in-frame clones only, with some absent. The sample carries tens of thousands of clones, around 90% recorded once. Germline loops: CDR1 MGHRA, CDR2 YSYEKL. The CDR3 sequence is 17 residues long. Trimming pared 4 bases from V and 2 bases from J, leaving 21 bases between. V usage is TRBV4-1 and J usage is TRBJ2-7, with D perhaps assigned TRBD1 or TRBD2 (6 bases each). The source of this sequence is an adult in good health. The input for sequencing was peripheral blood, taken on day 0 of AZD1222 vaccination. CDR3 sequence (DNA): TGCGCCAGCAGCCCACGGCTCGGGGGCCGAGACACCTACGAGCAGTACTTC. Translation gives CASSPRLGGRDTYEQYF.